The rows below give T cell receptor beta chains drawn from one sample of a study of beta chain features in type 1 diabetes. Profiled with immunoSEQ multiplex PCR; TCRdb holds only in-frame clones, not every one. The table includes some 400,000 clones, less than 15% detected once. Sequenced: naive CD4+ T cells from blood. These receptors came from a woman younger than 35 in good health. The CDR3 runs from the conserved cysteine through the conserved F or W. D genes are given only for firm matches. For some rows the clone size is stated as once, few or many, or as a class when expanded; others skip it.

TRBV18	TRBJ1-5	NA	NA	TGTGCCAGCTCACCAACACAGGGATCCCAGCCCCAGCATTTT	CASSPTQGSQPQHF
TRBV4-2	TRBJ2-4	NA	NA	TGTGCCAGCAGCCAAGACAGGGGATCCAAAAACATTCAGTACTTC	CASSQDRGSKNIQYF
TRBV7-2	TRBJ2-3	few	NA	TGTGCCAGCAGCTTAGTTCTCTTAGGGGTAGATACGCAGTATTTT	CASSLVLLGVDTQYF
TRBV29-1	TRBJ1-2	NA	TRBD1	TGCAGCATTACGGACAGGAACTATGGCTACACCTTC	CSITDRNYGYTF
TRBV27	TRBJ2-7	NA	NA	TGTGCCAGCAGTCCGCTAGCCTTTGGGTTCTCCTACGAGCAGTACTTC	CASSPLAFGFSYEQYF
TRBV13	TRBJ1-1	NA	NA	TGTGCCAGCAGCATCCAGGCTGGGGGGACTGAAGCTTTCTTT	CASSIQAGGTEAFF
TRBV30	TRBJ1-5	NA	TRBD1	TGTGCCTGGAGTGTAGGCGGGACAGCTCCAGCCCAGCATTTT	CAWSVGGTAPAQHF
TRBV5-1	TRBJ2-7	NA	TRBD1	TGCGCCAGCAGCTTGAATATGGACAGGCCCGACGAGCAGTACTTC	CASSLNMDRPDEQYF
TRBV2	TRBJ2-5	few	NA	TGTGCCAGCAGTGAAGGAAGCGAGACCCAGTACTTC	CASSEGSETQYF
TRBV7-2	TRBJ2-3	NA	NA	TGTGCCAGCAGCCTCAGCGGTTATAGCACAGATACGCAGTATTTT	CASSLSGYSTDTQYF
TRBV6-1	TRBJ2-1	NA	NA	TGTGCCAGCAGCAGGCCAGACAATGAGCAGTTCTTC	CASSRPDNEQFF
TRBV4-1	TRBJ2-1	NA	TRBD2	TGCGCCAGCAGCCATCGGGGACTAGTTGGCAATGAGCAGTTCTTC	CASSHRGLVGNEQFF
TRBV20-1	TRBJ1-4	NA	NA	TGCAGTGCTAGAAGCGAAAAACTGTTTTTT	CSARSEKLFF
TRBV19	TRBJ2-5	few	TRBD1	TGTGCCAGTAACGACAGGGGGCAAGAGACCCAGTACTTC	CASNDRGQETQYF
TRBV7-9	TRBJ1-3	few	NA	TGTGCCAGCAGCCACAATACAGGGAGCTCTGGAAACACCATATATTTT	CASSHNTGSSGNTIYF
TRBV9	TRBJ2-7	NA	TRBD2	TGTGCCAGCAGCCAGGCTAGCGGGAGGCTCCACGAGCAGTACTTC	CASSQASGRLHEQYF
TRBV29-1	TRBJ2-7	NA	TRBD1	TGCAGCGTGGACCTCAGCAGGGGGCTTTCCTACGAGCAGTACTTC	CSVDLSRGLSYEQYF
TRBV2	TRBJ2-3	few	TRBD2	TGTGCCAGCAGGGTCTTGCGGCGGGAGGCAGATACGCAGTATTTT	CASRVLRREADTQYF
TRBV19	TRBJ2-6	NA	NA	TGTGCCAGTAGTATAGGGCAGGCCTCTGGGGCCAACGTCCTGACTTTC	CASSIGQASGANVLTF
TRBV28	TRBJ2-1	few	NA	TGTGCCAGCAGTGAGAATTATCCACCTTTTAAGTTCTTC	CASSENYPPFKFF
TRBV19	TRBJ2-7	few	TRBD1	TGTGCCAGTAGTAGGACCGGGACAGGAGACTACGAGCAGTACTTC	CASSRTGTGDYEQYF
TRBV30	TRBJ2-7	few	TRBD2	TGTGCCTGTGATAGCGGGAGGCTCTACGAGCAGTACTTC	CACDSGRLYEQYF
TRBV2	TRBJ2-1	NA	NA	TGTGCCAGCAGTGATCCTGATGAGCAGTTCTTC	CASSDPDEQFF
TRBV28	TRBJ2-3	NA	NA	TGTGCCAGCCAAGGATATAAGGGGCCTAGCACAGATACGCAGTATTTT	CASQGYKGPSTDTQYF
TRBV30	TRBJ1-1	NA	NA	TGTGCCTGGAGTAGGGGTAGTGGCACTGAAGCTTTCTTT	CAWSRGSGTEAFF
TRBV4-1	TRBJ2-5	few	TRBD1	TGCGCCAGCAGCCAACGACAGGGGCTCCGGACCCAGTACTTC	CASSQRQGLRTQYF
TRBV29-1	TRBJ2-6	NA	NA	TGCAGCGTTGAGTCACGGGGGATTGACGCTGGGGCCAACGTCCTGACTTTC	CSVESRGIDAGANVLTF
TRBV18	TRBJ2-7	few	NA	TGTGCCAGCTCACCACCGGGGGGGCTCATCAAAGCCTACGAGCAGTACTTC	CASSPPGGLIKAYEQYF
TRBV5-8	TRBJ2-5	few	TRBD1	TGTGCCAGCAACCGCGGACAGGGGAGTGGGACCCAGTACTTC	CASNRGQGSGTQYF